The 16 T cell receptor beta chains below were found in one sample sequenced in a study of regulatory T cells in long-lasting Graves disease. Through Arm-PCR of CDR3 regions and iRepertoire HTBI primers, TCR beta libraries were built. TCRdb fed the multiplex PCR reads into MiXCR, producing one record per CDR3 protein. The sample has 600,000 to 800,000 distinct CDR3 sequences; around 30% are singletons. Time point here: persistent/refractory GD, antithyroid drugs over 5 years with positive TRAb. After RNA was extracted from PBMCs, the TCR library was made from it. The specimen was peripheral blood mononuclear cells (PBMCs), collected when the disease was refractory, from a patient treated with antithyroid drugs. These receptors all stem from a female donor with Graves disease.

This clonotype was observed a handful of times. J is TRBJ1-2 and V is TRBV13; D not resolved. Between the trimmed V and J ends, which lost 1 base and 0 bases, there was a span of 12 bases. Germline loops: CDR1 PRHDT, CDR2 FYEKMQ (reference sequence). This CDR3 is 16 amino acids long. The CDR3 sequence: CASSLVGVGANYGYTF. CDR3 coding DNA: TGTGCCAGCAGCTTAGTTGGAGTCGGAGCTAACTATGGCTACACCTTC.

The chain carries TRBV5-1 and TRBJ2-7; 14 bases match TRBD2. Trimming cost V 4 bases and J 11 bases; bases outside gene matches: 8. CDR3 length equals 14 residues. CDR1 SGHRS and CDR2 YFSETQ come from the germline V gene. The CDR3 is CASSMGLAGEREYF. In DNA form, the CDR3 reads TGCGCCAGCAGCATGGGACTAGCGGGAGAACGAGAGTACTTC.

This clonotype was observed at least ten times. The rearrangement links TRBV2 to TRBJ1-5, with 7 bases that match TRBD1. The V and J ends lost 4 bases and 0 bases, in that order; junction bases with no gene match: 3. The CDR3 extends over 15 amino acids. The germline V gene encodes CDR1 SNHLY and CDR2 FYNNEI. The CDR3 loop reads CASSVDRVSNQPQHF. DNA for the CDR3: TGTGCCAGCAGTGTAGACAGGGTTAGCAATCAGCCCCAGCATTTT.

This clonotype was counted a few times. CDR3 in amino acids: CATSREAYSNQPQHF. DNA of the CDR3: TGTGCCACCAGCAGGGAAGCTTATAGCAATCAGCCCCAGCATTTT. The chain is built from TRBV15 and TRBJ1-5, with D unclear. The ends were cut back, 3 bases at V and 0 bases at J, with 9 bases in the middle. The CDR3 is made up of 15 amino acids. Germline-derived CDR1 and CDR2 are LNHNV and YYDKDF (reference sequence).

The chain has TRBV29-1 and TRBJ1-3; D is ambiguous. CDR3 length: 11 residues. Per germline, CDR1 SQVTM and CDR2 ANQGSEA. The V end was cut by 4 bases, the J end by 4 bases, with 5 bases between. The CDR3 DNA reads as TGCAGCGTTGGACGGGGAAACACCATATATTTT. It yields the protein CSVGRGNTIYF.

The chain is built from TRBV3-1 and TRBJ2-7; D is unclear. The germline V and J ends were trimmed by 4 bases and 5 bases, with 15 bases remaining between them. The CDR3 has 14 residues. Germline CDR1 is LGHDT and CDR2 is YNNKEL (reference sequence). The DNA of the CDR3 is TGTGCCAGCAGCCCCCTGGAAGAGTTCGACGAGCAGTACTTC. Amino acid sequence: CASSPLEEFDEQYF.

This clonotype was observed a handful of times. The V gene is TRBV12-3 or TRBV12-4, the J gene TRBJ1-2; TRBD1 is a possible D gene (5 bases). The CDR3 is made up of 14 amino acids. Trimming cost V 1 base and J 8 bases, with 14 bases left between them. The CDR3 sequence is CASSLGGGIEGYTF. The CDR3 coding sequence is TGTGCCAGCAGTTTAGGGGGGGGGATCGAGGGCTACACCTTC.

This chain links TRBV10-1 with TRBJ2-5, with 12 bases lining up with TRBD2. The CDR3 has 16 amino acids. Germline assignment: CDR1 WNHNN and CDR2 SYGVQD (reference sequence). After removal of 3 bases from V and 5 bases from J, the junction contained 7 bases not matched to a gene. The CDR3 bases are TGCGCCAGCAGTGAACTAGCGGGAGGCCTCCGGGAGACCCAGTACTTC. Residues: CASSELAGGLRETQYF.

This clonotype has ten or more counts. The chain employs TRBV2 and TRBJ2-5; 7 bases agree with TRBD1. The length of the CDR3 is 15 residues. The germline CDR1 and CDR2 sequences are SNHLY and FYNNEI. V lost 6 bases, J lost 2 bases, and 9 bases stayed unmatched. The CDR3 nucleotides read TGTGCCAGCAGCCCAGACAGGGTGGGGCAAGAGACCCAGTACTTC. This encodes CASSPDRVGQETQYF.

This clonotype was seen ten or more times. The J gene is TRBJ2-7, the V gene TRBV12-3 or TRBV12-4, with a tentative D call TRBD2 (6 bases). The V and J ends lost 2 bases and 2 bases respectively, with 19 bases between them. This CDR3 has 17 residues. The CDR3 reads CASSLRRAEDFAYEQYF. The CDR3 region has the DNA TGTGCCAGCAGTTTAAGGAGGGCGGAAGATTTTGCCTACGAGCAGTACTTC.

V is TRBV30 and J is TRBJ1-1; D unresolved. V dropped 0 bases and J dropped 1 base, with 12 bases sitting between them. CDR1 is GTSNPN and CDR2 is SVGIG in the germline V gene (reference sequence). The CDR3 has 15 amino acids. The CDR3 DNA sequence: TGTGCCTGGAGTGTGAGTGATCGAGGGAACACTGAAGCTTTCTTT. Translation: CAWSVSDRGNTEAFF.

For this clonotype: At one end, the junction sequence differs from germline, possibly due to a read error. The chain uses TRBV6-5 and TRBJ2-1; 8 bases are a match to TRBD2. CDR1 MNHEY and CDR2 SVGAGI come from the germline V gene. This CDR3 comprises 18 residues. CDR3 sequence (DNA): TGTGCCAGCAGTTACTCGATACGTTCCGGGAGGGCCTATAATGAGCAGTTCTTC. Amino acids: CASSYSIRSGRAYNEQFF.

This clonotype was seen a handful of times. The DNA of the CDR3 is TGTGCCAGCAGTGACACGATGGGTAACACTGAAGCTTTCTTT. It specifies CASSDTMGNTEAFF. The chain uses TRBV6-4 and TRBJ1-1; unclear D gene. The CDR3 consists of 14 residues. Germline V gene data show CDR1 as MRHNA and CDR2 as SNTAGT. V was clipped by 2 bases and J by 2 bases, with 9 bases between them.

The gene calls are TRBV19 and TRBJ1-1; no firm D call. There are 17 residues in the CDR3. Trimming removed 3 bases from V and 0 bases from J, with 17 bases in between. Germline V lookup: CDR1 LNHDA, CDR2 SQIVND (reference sequence). The CDR3 region has the DNA TGTGCCAGTAGTATGGGAGCGGAGGGAAACATGAACACTGAAGCTTTCTTT. Protein sequence: CASSMGAEGNMNTEAFF.

The chain is built from TRBV27 and TRBJ1-5; D is possibly TRBD1 (6 bases). The V gene lost 3 bases and the J gene lost 7 bases, with 16 bases spanning the gap. Per germline, CDR1 MNHEY and CDR2 SMNVEV (reference sequence). The CDR3 contains 15 residues. The CDR3 DNA sequence: TGTGCCAGCAGTTTTGAGGGAGGGAGGGGGCAGCCCCAGCATTTT. Translating it yields CASSFEGGRGQPQHF.

The genes are TRBV18 and TRBJ1-3; D is possibly TRBD1 (6 bases). Germline V lookup: CDR1 KGHSH, CDR2 LQKENI. V lost 2 bases, J lost 0 bases, and 11 bases lay in between. This CDR3 has 16 amino acids. CDR3 amino acids: CASSPTWGLSGNTIYF. CDR3 coding DNA: TGTGCCAGCTCACCAACCTGGGGGCTCTCTGGAAACACCATATATTTT.